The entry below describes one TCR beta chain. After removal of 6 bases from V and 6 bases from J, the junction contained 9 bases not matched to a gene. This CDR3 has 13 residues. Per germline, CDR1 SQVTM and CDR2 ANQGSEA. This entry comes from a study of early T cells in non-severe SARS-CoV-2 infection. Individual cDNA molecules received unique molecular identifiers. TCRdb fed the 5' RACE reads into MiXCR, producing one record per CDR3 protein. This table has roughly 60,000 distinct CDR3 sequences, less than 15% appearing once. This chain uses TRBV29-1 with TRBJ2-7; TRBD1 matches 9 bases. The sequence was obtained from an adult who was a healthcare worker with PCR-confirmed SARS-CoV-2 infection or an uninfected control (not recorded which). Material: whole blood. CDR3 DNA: TGCAGCGTGGCTGGGGACAGGGTGGCCGAGCAGTACTTC. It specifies CSVAGDRVAEQYF.